This T cell receptor beta chain emerged from a study of blood T cell repertoires in COVID-19. Overall study context: From the United States, Italy and Spain came samples of acute and convalescent COVID-19. PBMCs, B-cell-depleted T cells, or T cells provided the cDNA or gDNA that made up the material.

TCRdb's copy holds only in-frame clones and misses some; the assay was immunoSEQ multiplex PCR. The sample carries fewer than 200,000 clones, 85% to 95% recorded once. The length of the CDR3 is 16 residues. Germline lookup yields CDR1 MRHNA and CDR2 SNTAGT. Trimming removed 4 bases at V and 2 bases at J, with 17 bases between. The receptor comes from a woman in her forties or fifties with acute or convalescent COVID-19. The sequenced sample consisted of peripheral blood. V is TRBV6-4 and J is TRBJ1-1; D gene ambiguous. CDR3 residues: CASSAPPRLINTEAFF. Here the CDR3 DNA reads TGTGCCAGCAGTGCCCCACCGAGGTTAATAAACACTGAAGCTTTCTTT.